This entry lists 17 T cell receptor beta chains sequenced from one sample in a study of human T cells and chemical hapten exposure (dated by TCRdb to about 2021). The time point tag for this specimen amounts to: pre-sensitization, week 0. This specimen's treatment or condition label, interpreted: therapeutic diphenylcyclopropenone sensitization with weekly scalp DPC. Library method: RACE. The listed sequencing device is NextSeq 500. TCRdb reran the public reads through fastp at Q25 and MiXCR, keeping productive beta chains. Rows are unified per CDR3 protein, each entry keeping the most common DNA and genes. A total of 150,000 to 200,000 distinct CDR3 sequences appear in this sample, around 30% of them only once. Roughly 3% of the sample belongs to the ten largest clones. Source: whole blood, taken in connection with sensitization to the hapten diphenylcyclopropenone (DPC). These receptors were collected from a woman aged 30 to 39 with alopecia areata. Some clones in this sample may be carry-over from other donors' samples.

The CDR3 loop is CASSWGTSGGTEETQYF. Written as DNA, the CDR3 is TGTGCCAGCAGCTGGGGGACTAGCGGGGGCACAGAAGAGACCCAGTACTTC. This chain uses TRBV11-3 with TRBJ2-5; the match to TRBD2 covers 14 bases. The CDR3 spans 17 residues. Germline assignment: CDR1 SGHNT and CDR2 YENEEA. V was clipped by 4 bases and J by 3 bases; unmatched bases: 7.

This clonotype was seen a handful of times. The CDR3 is CSASPPSGQGTAETQYF. DNA for the CDR3: TGCAGTGCTAGCCCCCCCTCGGGACAGGGGACGGCGGAGACCCAGTACTTC. V usage is TRBV20-1 and J usage is TRBJ2-5; the match to TRBD1 covers 10 bases. The length of the CDR3 is 17 residues. Per germline, CDR1 DFQATT and CDR2 SNEGSKA (reference sequence). V lost 3 bases, J lost 5 bases, and 15 bases stayed unmatched.

This clonotype has ten or more counts. The rearrangement uses TRBV20-1 and TRBJ1-6, with D tentatively TRBD1 (5 bases). V shed 0 bases and J shed 0 bases, with 12 bases lying between them. The CDR3 runs 17 residues. Germline assignment: CDR1 DFQATT and CDR2 SNEGSKA (reference sequence). In DNA, the CDR3 is TGCAGTGCTAGAGATCCCGGGGCTAGCTCCTATAATTCACCCCTCCACTTT. Translating it yields CSARDPGASSYNSPLHF.

This clonotype was counted a few times. This chain joins TRBV4-1 and TRBJ1-1; TRBD1 might be the D (5 bases). The V gene lost 7 bases and the J gene lost 1 base, with 7 bases spanning the gap. Germline assignment: CDR1 MGHRA and CDR2 YSYEKL. The CDR3 has 12 residues. CDR3 sequence: CASKRGNTEAFF. The CDR3 bases are TGCGCCAGCAAAAGGGGGAACACTGAAGCTTTCTTT.

V usage is TRBV28 and J usage is TRBJ1-2; TRBD1 matches at 9 bases. CDR1 and CDR2 from the germline V gene are MDHEN and SYDVKM. Trimming at V came to 1 base and at J to 3 bases, leaving 6 bases not matched to a gene. This CDR3 spans 16 amino acids. CDR3 sequence reads: CASSLFPGQGDYGYTF. CDR3 coding DNA: TGTGCCAGCAGTTTATTTCCGGGACAGGGAGACTATGGCTACACCTTC.

This clonotype has a handful of counts. The V call is TRBV5-6, the J call TRBJ2-1; no reliable D call. The CDR3 spans 14 residues. V shed 4 bases and J shed 2 bases, with 10 bases lying between them. Germline CDR1 and CDR2: SGHDT and YYEEEE. The CDR3 DNA is TGTGCCAGCAGCGGGGTTGGGGCCTACAATGAGCAGTTCTTC. Translated: CASSGVGAYNEQFF.

This clonotype was counted once. The chain employs TRBV20-1 and TRBJ2-3, with TRBD2 as a possible D gene (5 bases). This CDR3 is 14 amino acids long. The V gene's germline CDR1 is DFQATT and CDR2 SNEGSKA (reference sequence). V shed 6 bases and J shed 4 bases, with 17 bases lying between them. The DNA of the CDR3 is TGCAGTGCCAGACACCCTAGCCAGGCAGATACGCAGTATTTT. It codes for CSARHPSQADTQYF.

This clonotype occurred once. The chain is built from TRBV7-2 and TRBJ2-7; the D gene is possibly TRBD1 (7 bases). The ends were cut back, 0 bases at V and 12 bases at J, with 21 bases in the middle. Germline V lookup: CDR1 SGHTA, CDR2 FQGNSA. The CDR3 length is 15 residues. CDR3 DNA: TGTGCCAGCAGCTTAGCGAGGTTGGAGGCAGGGGGGTTGTACTTC. This encodes CASSLARLEAGGLYF.

There are a few counts of this clonotype. V usage is TRBV9 and J usage is TRBJ2-7, with a tentative D call TRBD1 (5 bases). V was cut by 4 bases and J by 0 bases, with 14 bases left in between. The CDR3 spans 15 residues. The germline V gene has CDR1 SGDLS and CDR2 YYNGEE. DNA of the CDR3: TGTGCCAGCAGCAAGACAGCCTCAAGCTCCTACGAGCAGTACTTC. The encoded protein is CASSKTASSSYEQYF.

This clonotype showed up just once. The chain carries TRBV4-2 and TRBJ2-2; D is unresolved. Trimming left V 4 bases short and J 0 bases short, with 6 bases between. This CDR3 comprises 14 residues. The germline V gene has CDR1 LGHNA and CDR2 YNFKEQ. In DNA, the CDR3 is TGTGCCAGCAGCCTTGTTACGAACACCGGGGAGCTGTTTTTT. The encoded protein is CASSLVTNTGELFF.

This clonotype was seen only a few times. V usage is TRBV28 and J usage is TRBJ2-1, with TRBD2 matching 15 bases. V trimming: 5 bases; J trimming: 10 bases; junction bases outside the gene matches: 9. CDR3 length: 16 residues. Germline V gene sequence: CDR1 MDHEN, CDR2 SYDVKM. The DNA for the CDR3 is TGTGCCAGCAGTCTACGGACTAGCGGGAGGGGTCCCGAGCAGTTCTTC. Translating gives CASSLRTSGRGPEQFF.

The chain has TRBV20-1 and TRBJ2-3; D is undetermined. The CDR3 loop spans 14 amino acids. Trimming shortened V by 3 bases and J by 0 bases, and 10 bases separated the two germline ends. The germline V gene encodes CDR1 DFQATT and CDR2 SNEGSKA (reference sequence). As DNA, the CDR3 is TGCAGTGCTAGTTACGGGTCTAGCACAGATACGCAGTATTTT. It translates to CSASYGSSTDTQYF.

This clonotype was found a few times. This chain links TRBV7-2 with TRBJ1-1; D perhaps matches TRBD1 (5 bases). Trimming stripped 8 bases from V and 1 base from J, with 11 bases between. Germline assignment: CDR1 SGHTA and CDR2 FQGNSA. The CDR3 runs 13 residues. The DNA for the CDR3 is TGTGCCAGCGGGGCTACCACGAACACTGAAGCTTTCTTT. It yields the protein CASGATTNTEAFF.

V is TRBV20-1 and J is TRBJ2-7, with 7 bases fitting TRBD1. The CDR3 covers 13 residues. The V gene's germline CDR1 is DFQATT and CDR2 SNEGSKA (reference sequence). V gave up 6 bases and J gave up 6 bases; unmatched junction bases: 11. CDR3 DNA sequence: TGCAGTGCGAGGGGACAGCCACCCCGCGAGCAGTACTTC. Translation gives CSARGQPPREQYF.

The V and J genes are TRBV6-2 or TRBV6-3 and TRBJ1-2; a weak D match, TRBD1 (6 bases). Trimming took 2 bases from V and 2 from J, leaving 18 bases between them. The CDR3 has 17 amino acids. Germline CDR1 reads MNHEY; CDR2 reads SVGEGT. CDR3 amino acids: CASSYRQVSVINYGYTF. The CDR3 region has the DNA TGTGCCAGCAGTTACCGACAGGTCTCGGTAATCAACTATGGCTACACCTTC.

This chain uses TRBV20-1 with TRBJ1-2; perhaps TRBD1 as D (5 bases). V was pared by 3 bases and J by 0 bases, with 8 bases between. Germline CDR1 and CDR2: DFQATT and SNEGSKA (reference sequence). The CDR3 extends over 13 amino acids. CDR3 in DNA: TGCAGTGCTAGGACAGTAGCTAACTATGGCTACACCTTC. It encodes CSARTVANYGYTF.

The chain recombines TRBV27 with TRBJ1-2; D gene ambiguous. The V end lost 5 bases, the J end lost 4 bases, and 17 bases lay between the germline ends. The CDR3 is made up of 15 amino acids. CDR1 MNHEY and CDR2 SMNVEV come from the germline V gene (reference sequence). This chain's CDR3 is CASSLGQGLAYGYTF. CDR3 DNA sequence: TGTGCCAGCAGTCTCGGTCAAGGTCTCGCCTATGGCTACACCTTC.